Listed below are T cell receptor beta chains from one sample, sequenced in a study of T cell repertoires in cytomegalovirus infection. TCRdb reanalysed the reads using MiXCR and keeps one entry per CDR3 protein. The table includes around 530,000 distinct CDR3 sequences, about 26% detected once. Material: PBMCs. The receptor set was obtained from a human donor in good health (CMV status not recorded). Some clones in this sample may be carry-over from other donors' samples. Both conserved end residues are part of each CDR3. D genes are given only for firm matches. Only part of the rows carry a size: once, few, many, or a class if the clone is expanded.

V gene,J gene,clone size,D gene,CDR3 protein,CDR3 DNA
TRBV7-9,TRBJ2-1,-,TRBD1,CASSSRDSIYNEQFF,TGTGCCAGCAGCTCCCGGGACAGCATCTACAATGAGCAGTTCTTC
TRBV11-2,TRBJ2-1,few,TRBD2,CASSLVLLAGVQNEQFF,TGTGCCAGCAGCTTAGTGTTGCTAGCGGGAGTACAAAATGAGCAGTTCTTC
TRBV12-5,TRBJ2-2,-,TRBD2,CASGPGLDPTGELFF,TGTGCTAGTGGTCCGGGACTAGACCCGACCGGGGAGCTGTTTTTT
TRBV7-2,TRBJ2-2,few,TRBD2,CASSPRGGSNTGELFF,TGTGCCAGCAGCCCTCGGGGAGGGTCGAACACCGGGGAGCTGTTTTTT
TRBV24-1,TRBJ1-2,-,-,CATRRDETYGYTF,TGTGCCACCAGGAGGGATGAAACCTATGGCTACACCTTC
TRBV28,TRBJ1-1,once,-,CASFSRGRRTEAFF,TGTGCCAGCTTCAGCAGGGGTAGGCGCACTGAAGCTTTCTTT
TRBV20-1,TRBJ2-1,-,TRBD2,CSARGLPTSGRANSYNEQFF,TGCAGTGCTAGGGGTTTACCGACCAGCGGGAGGGCCAATTCCTACAATGAGCAGTTCTTC
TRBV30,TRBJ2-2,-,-,CAWRQGGTGELFF,TGTGCCTGGAGGCAGGGGGGAACCGGGGAGCTGTTTTTT
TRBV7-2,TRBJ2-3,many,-,CASSRGRTDTQYF,TGTGCCAGCAGCCGGGGACGCACAGATACGCAGTATTTT
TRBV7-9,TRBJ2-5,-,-,CASSRGEEETRYF,TGTGCCAGCAGCCGCGGAGAAGAAGAGACCCGGTACTTC
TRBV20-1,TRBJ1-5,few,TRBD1,CSAEQGSSNQPQHF,TGCAGTGCAGAACAGGGGTCTAGCAATCAGCCCCAGCATTTT
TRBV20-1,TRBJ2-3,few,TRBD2,CSASTSGRVTDTQYF,TGCAGTGCTAGTACTAGCGGGAGGGTCACAGATACGCAGTATTTT
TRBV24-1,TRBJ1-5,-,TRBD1,CATSDKKGQGSNQPQHF,TGTGCCACCAGTGATAAAAAGGGACAGGGAAGCAATCAGCCCCAGCATTTT
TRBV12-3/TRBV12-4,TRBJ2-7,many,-,CASSLMGEVGYEQYF,TGTGCCAGCAGTTTAATGGGGGAGGTAGGCTACGAGCAGTACTTC
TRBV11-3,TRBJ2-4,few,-,CASSSPSRAKNIQYF,TGTGCCAGCAGTTCCCCATCACGAGCCAAAAACATTCAGTACTTC
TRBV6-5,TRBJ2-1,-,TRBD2,CASSYSGLAGMYNEQFF,TGTGCCAGCAGTTACTCCGGTCTAGCGGGGATGTACAATGAGCAGTTCTTC